This paragraph reports one T cell receptor (beta chain). The same CDR3 can be traced to other DNA sequences in this sample. Sequencing was designed to attain a depth spanning 1 in 200,000 to 1 in 1 million T cells. Data came from immunoSEQ multiplex PCR; TCRdb stores just in-frame clones and leaves some out. This table has 300,000 or so clones, roughly 70% appearing once. The sample comes from a study of cytotoxic CD8 clonotypes in ibrutinib-treated CLL. Germline V CDR1 and CDR2: SGDLS, YYNGEE. This CDR3 spans 14 amino acids. V was shortened by 0 bases and J by 2 bases, with 9 bases between the two germline ends.

The genes are TRBV9 and TRBJ2-7; possible D gene TRBD1, 6 bases. This clonotype was sampled from a human donor with chronic lymphocytic leukemia. This material consisted of PBMCs, taken after 36 months of ibrutinib treatment. This CDR3 reads CASSVEGGPYEQYF. The CDR3 DNA is TGTGCCAGCAGCGTAGAAGGGGGACCCTACGAGCAGTACTTC.